Listed below are T cell receptor beta chains from one sample, sequenced in a study of T cells after yellow fever vaccination. Each CDR3 protein gets one entry after TCRdb re-called the 5' RACE reads with MiXCR. The sample lists about 53,000 distinct CDR3 sequences, approximately 7% occurring once. This specimen was CD8+ T cells sorted from PBMCs, taken on the day of the first yellow fever vaccination. These receptors were collected from a man aged 18 to 35 who received the YFV17D yellow fever vaccine. Each CDR3 is given with its conserved first and last residue. A D gene is named only where the DNA matches it firmly. Some rows have no size entry. The others give once, few or many, or a class for an expanded clone.

J gene | D gene | V gene | clone size | CDR3 DNA | CDR3 protein
TRBJ1-1 | NA | TRBV19 | many | TGTGCCAGTAGTACGCTCCTGGTCGCTGAAGCTTTCTTT | CASSTLLVAEAFF
TRBJ1-2 | NA | TRBV3-1 | few | TGTGCCAGCAGCCACCCCGATTGGGGCTATGGCTACACCTTC | CASSHPDWGYGYTF
TRBJ2-7 | NA | TRBV5-1 | many | TGCGCCAGCAGGAGTGCGGGGTTTCGAGCCGAGCAGTACTTC | CASRSAGFRAEQYF
TRBJ1-3 | NA | TRBV12-3/TRBV12-4 | many | TGTGCCAGCAGTTGGGAGTTCTCTGGAAACACCATATATTTT | CASSWEFSGNTIYF
TRBJ2-1 | NA | TRBV6-2/TRBV6-3 | NA | TGTGCCAGCAGTTCCCCGACTAATAGAATACCCAAGTTCTTC | CASSSPTNRIPKFF
TRBJ2-2 | NA | TRBV30 | many | TGTGCCTGGGCGAGGGCCGGGGAGCTGTTTTTT | CAWARAGELFF
TRBJ2-7 | NA | TRBV27 | many | TGTGCCAGCAGTTTATTTTCGGCCGGCTACGAGCAGTACTTC | CASSLFSAGYEQYF
TRBJ2-2 | NA | TRBV6-5 | many | TGTGCCAGCAGTTACTCAGGGGACCCCGGGGAGCTGTTTTTT | CASSYSGDPGELFF
TRBJ2-3 | NA | TRBV7-3 | NA | TGTGCCAGCAGCCCCCGAGGGGGGGCGTTGGATTTT | CASSPRGGALDF
TRBJ2-5 | NA | TRBV29-1 | many | TGCAGCGTTGAATGGTACCAAGAGACCCAGTACTTC | CSVEWYQETQYF
TRBJ2-2 | NA | TRBV11-2 | many | TGTGCCAGCAGCCAGACTCACAGGGCCGGGGAGCTGTTTTTT | CASSQTHRAGELFF
TRBJ2-7 | NA | TRBV18 | NA | TGTGCCAGCTCACCAGGGACGGCCTACGAGCAGTACTTC | CASSPGTAYEQYF
TRBJ2-4 | TRBD1 | TRBV3-1 | many | TGTGCCAGCAGCCGGGACAGGGGGAACAAAAACATTCAGTACTTC | CASSRDRGNKNIQYF
TRBJ2-1 | NA | TRBV5-8 | many | TGTGCCAGCAGCCCCGGGCTCCGGCACAATGAGCAGTTCTTC | CASSPGLRHNEQFF
TRBJ2-4 | NA | TRBV7-8 | few | TGTGCCAGCAGCTTAGGCAGGGCCGAAAACATTCAGTACTTC | CASSLGRAENIQYF
TRBJ2-1 | NA | TRBV11-2 | NA | TGTGCCAGCAGCTTGTTGGTGCCAGTGAGCTCCTACAATGAGCAGTTCTTC | CASSLLVPVSSYNEQFF
TRBJ2-1 | NA | TRBV7-9 | NA | TGTGCCAGCAGCTCTAAGCGGTCCTTGGGTCCTTACAATGAGCAGTTCTTC | CASSSKRSLGPYNEQFF
TRBJ2-3 | NA | TRBV5-1 | many | TGCGCCAGCAGTTCGCGGGGACCTCAAGATACGCAGTATTTT | CASSSRGPQDTQYF
TRBJ1-4 | TRBD1 | TRBV12-3/TRBV12-4 | few | TGTGCCAGCAGTCTCGGGACAGGCACCCTCATGCAGGAACTGTTTTTT | CASSLGTGTLMQELFF
TRBJ1-6 | NA | TRBV13 | few | TGTGCCAGCAGCTTAGTGGGGGACTCCTATAATTCACCCCTCCACTTT | CASSLVGDSYNSPLHF
TRBJ1-5 | NA | TRBV12-3/TRBV12-4 | NA | TGTGCCAGCAGTTTAAAGAATCAGCCCCAGCATTTT | CASSLKNQPQHF
TRBJ2-1 | NA | TRBV27 | NA | TGTGCCAGCAGTTTAGGGTTGGTCTACAATGAGCAGTTCTTC | CASSLGLVYNEQFF
TRBJ2-5 | TRBD2 | TRBV7-2 | few | TGTGCCAGCAGCTTTTGTTGTAGCGGGGAGACCCAGTACTTC | CASSFCCSGETQYF
TRBJ1-1 | NA | TRBV4-3 | many | TGCGCCAGCAGCCCTCCGGGCGGGTTCAACACTGAAGCTTTCTTT | CASSPPGGFNTEAFF
TRBJ1-2 | TRBD1 | TRBV12-3/TRBV12-4 | few | TGTGCCAGCAGAGGTCCTCCGGGACAGGGTTCTAACTATGGCTACACCTTC | CASRGPPGQGSNYGYTF
TRBJ1-2 | NA | TRBV4-1 | few | TGCGCCAGCAGCCAAGATCGTGGAGGGGGGGGTGGCTACACCTTC | CASSQDRGGGGGYTF
TRBJ1-2 | NA | TRBV7-2 | many | TGTGCCAGCAGCTCCGCCTCTGGGAACTATGGCTACACCTTC | CASSSASGNYGYTF
TRBJ2-4 | NA | TRBV18 | many | TGTGCCAGCTCTTACGAGGGAGGCAGGACCAAAAACATTCAGTACTTC | CASSYEGGRTKNIQYF
TRBJ2-6 | TRBD1 | TRBV3-1 | few | TGTGCCAGCAGCGGGGACAGGGGAAACTCTGGGGCCAACGTCCTGACTTTC | CASSGDRGNSGANVLTF
TRBJ2-1 | NA | TRBV3-1 | many | TGTGCCAGCAGCCACGTGGACCTCGACAATGAGCAGTTCTTC | CASSHVDLDNEQFF